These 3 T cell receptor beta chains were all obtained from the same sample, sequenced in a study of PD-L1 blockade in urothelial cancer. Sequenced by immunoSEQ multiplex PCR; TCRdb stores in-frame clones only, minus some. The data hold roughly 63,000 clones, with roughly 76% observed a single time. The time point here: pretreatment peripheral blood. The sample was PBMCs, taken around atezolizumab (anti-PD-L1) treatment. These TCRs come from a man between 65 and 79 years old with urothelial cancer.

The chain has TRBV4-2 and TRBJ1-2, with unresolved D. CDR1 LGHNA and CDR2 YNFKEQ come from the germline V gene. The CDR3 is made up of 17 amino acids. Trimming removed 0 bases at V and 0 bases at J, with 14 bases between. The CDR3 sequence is CASSQDAGMGSNYGYTF. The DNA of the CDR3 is TGTGCCAGCAGCCAAGATGCGGGGATGGGCTCTAACTATGGCTACACCTTC.

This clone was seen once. CDR3 sequence: CASSYEAGGRTDTQYF. The CDR3 nucleotides are TGTGCCAGCAGTTACGAGGCGGGGGGGCGAACAGATACGCAGTATTTT. This sequence joins TRBV6-6 and TRBJ2-3; TRBD2 matches 9 bases. The CDR3 is made up of 16 amino acids. Germline CDR1 and CDR2: MNHNY and SVGAGI (reference sequence). J lost 3 bases, V lost 2 bases, and 6 bases had no gene match.

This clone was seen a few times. CDR3 sequence reads: CASTVSGETQYF. CDR3 coding DNA: TGTGCCAGCACCGTCTCGGGGGAGACCCAGTACTTC. The chain carries TRBV7-9 and TRBJ2-5; possibly TRBD2 for D (5 bases). Looked up from germline, CDR1 is SEHNR and CDR2 is FQNEAQ (reference sequence). Trimming removed 7 bases at V and 5 bases at J, with 11 bases between. This CDR3 is built from 12 residues.